The rows below give T cell receptor beta chains drawn from one sample of a study of T cell changes during pregnancy in multiple sclerosis. TCRdb keeps only in-frame clones here, not all; method: immunoSEQ multiplex PCR. The sample contains around 33,000 clones, over 80% of which appear only once. The specimen was CD8+ T cells from peripheral blood mononuclear cells, collected before pregnancy. The receptor set was obtained from a female donor with multiple sclerosis, enrolled in a pregnancy study. The CDR3 runs from the conserved cysteine through the conserved F or W. Fields, in order: D gene, V gene, J gene, clone size, CDR3 DNA, CDR3 protein. The D gene is left open where the match is weak. The listing skips clone size in some rows; elsewhere it reads once, few, many or a size class.

d_call: TRBD1
v_call: TRBV11-1
j_call: TRBJ1-1
clone_size: -
cdr3_nt: TGTGCCAGCAGCTTAGGGGGACAGGGGAGCCCTGAAGCTTTCTTT
cdr3_aa: CASSLGGQGSPEAFF

d_call: TRBD2
v_call: TRBV7-9
j_call: TRBJ2-1
clone_size: -
cdr3_nt: TGTGCCAGCAGCTTAATACTAGCGGGAGGGTACGGTACCGGGGATGAGCAGTTCTTC
cdr3_aa: CASSLILAGGYGTGDEQFF

d_call: TRBD2
v_call: TRBV6-4
j_call: TRBJ2-3
clone_size: few
cdr3_nt: TGTGCCAGCAGTGACGGGGCTAGCGGGGGAACAGATACGCAGTATTTT
cdr3_aa: CASSDGASGGTDTQYF

d_call: -
v_call: TRBV5-1
j_call: TRBJ1-2
clone_size: -
cdr3_nt: TGTGCCAGCAGCGATGCAGGGGATGGCTACACCTTC
cdr3_aa: CASSDAGDGYTF

d_call: -
v_call: TRBV12-5
j_call: TRBJ1-1
clone_size: -
cdr3_nt: TGTGCTAGTGGTTTTGCAGGGTTGGGAGCTTTCTTT
cdr3_aa: CASGFAGLGAFF

d_call: TRBD1
v_call: TRBV9
j_call: TRBJ2-7
clone_size: -
cdr3_nt: TGTGCCAGCAGCCTCGCAGACAGGGGGTACGAGCAGTACTTC
cdr3_aa: CASSLADRGYEQYF

d_call: -
v_call: TRBV27
j_call: TRBJ1-2
clone_size: -
cdr3_nt: TGTGCCAGCAGTTTTAACAGCCTGTATGGCTACACCTTC
cdr3_aa: CASSFNSLYGYTF

d_call: -
v_call: TRBV7-9
j_call: TRBJ2-1
clone_size: -
cdr3_nt: TGTGCCAGCAGTACTTCAGGGTTTTCATACAATGAGCAGTTCTTC
cdr3_aa: CASSTSGFSYNEQFF

d_call: -
v_call: TRBV2
j_call: TRBJ2-1
clone_size: -
cdr3_nt: TGTGCCAGCAGGATCGGGAATGAGCAGTTCTTC
cdr3_aa: CASRIGNEQFF

d_call: -
v_call: TRBV5-6
j_call: TRBJ2-7
clone_size: -
cdr3_nt: TGTGCCAGCAGCTTGGAGGGAGGTCCCGAGCAGTACTTC
cdr3_aa: CASSLEGGPEQYF

d_call: -
v_call: TRBV2
j_call: TRBJ2-7
clone_size: medium-sized
cdr3_nt: TGTGCCAGCAGTGAAGTGGGCCTCCCCGAGCAGTACTTC
cdr3_aa: CASSEVGLPEQYF

d_call: TRBD2
v_call: TRBV15
j_call: TRBJ2-5
clone_size: -
cdr3_nt: TGTGCCACCAATCCGACTCGGGGGGTTTCTTCAGAGACCCAGTACTTC
cdr3_aa: CATNPTRGVSSETQYF

d_call: -
v_call: TRBV27
j_call: TRBJ1-5
clone_size: -
cdr3_nt: TGTGCCAGCAGTTTGCGCGGTAGCAATCAGCCCCAGCATTTT
cdr3_aa: CASSLRGSNQPQHF

d_call: -
v_call: TRBV7-9
j_call: TRBJ2-7
clone_size: -
cdr3_nt: TGTGCCAGCAGCCATTTATTACAGGGTGGTTCCTACGAGCAGTACTTC
cdr3_aa: CASSHLLQGGSYEQYF

d_call: TRBD1
v_call: TRBV28
j_call: TRBJ1-3
clone_size: -
cdr3_nt: TGTGCCAGCAGGGGATTGGACAGGCGGGACACCATATATTTT
cdr3_aa: CASRGLDRRDTIYF

d_call: TRBD2
v_call: TRBV7-9
j_call: TRBJ2-5
clone_size: -
cdr3_nt: TGTGCCAGCAGCTTGCTGCGGGAGTTGTTTTTTTCCGAAGAGACCCAGTACTTC
cdr3_aa: CASSLLRELFFSEETQYF

d_call: TRBD2
v_call: TRBV27
j_call: TRBJ2-4
clone_size: -
cdr3_nt: TGTGCCAGCAGTTCCTCAGCGGGAGAGGTCGAAAACATTCAGTACTTC
cdr3_aa: CASSSSAGEVENIQYF

d_call: -
v_call: TRBV9
j_call: TRBJ1-2
clone_size: -
cdr3_nt: TGTGCCAGCAGCGCAGGACACCAGATTAACTATGGCTACACCTTC
cdr3_aa: CASSAGHQINYGYTF

d_call: TRBD1
v_call: TRBV6-4
j_call: TRBJ2-3
clone_size: -
cdr3_nt: TGTGCCAGCAGTCAGGACAGGGGTCAAGCAGATACGCAGTATTTT
cdr3_aa: CASSQDRGQADTQYF

d_call: TRBD1
v_call: TRBV15
j_call: TRBJ2-7
clone_size: -
cdr3_nt: TGTGCCACCAGTGACAGGGGGGCCGAGCAGTACTTC
cdr3_aa: CATSDRGAEQYF

d_call: TRBD1
v_call: TRBV6-6
j_call: TRBJ1-1
clone_size: -
cdr3_nt: TGTGCCAGCAGTTACCCGGGACAGGGGCGTGAAGCTTTCTTT
cdr3_aa: CASSYPGQGREAFF

d_call: -
v_call: TRBV27
j_call: TRBJ2-1
clone_size: once
cdr3_nt: TGTGCCAGCAGTTTAACCGGGTGGGAGCAGTTCTTC
cdr3_aa: CASSLTGWEQFF

d_call: TRBD1
v_call: TRBV30
j_call: TRBJ2-2
clone_size: -
cdr3_nt: TGTGCCCACACCGGGACAGGGAAAGATGTGGGGGAGCTGTTTTTT
cdr3_aa: CAHTGTGKDVGELFF

d_call: -
v_call: TRBV2
j_call: TRBJ2-2
clone_size: -
cdr3_nt: TGTGCCAGCAGTGACTCCTATTACACCGGGGAGCTGTTTTTT
cdr3_aa: CASSDSYYTGELFF

d_call: TRBD1
v_call: TRBV7-3
j_call: TRBJ1-5
clone_size: -
cdr3_nt: TGTGCCAGCAGCCCGAACGACAGGGGAGATCAGCCCCAGCATTTT
cdr3_aa: CASSPNDRGDQPQHF

d_call: -
v_call: TRBV7-2
j_call: TRBJ2-7
clone_size: -
cdr3_nt: TGTGCCAGCAGCACCCCCGGCGGGACCTACGAGCAGTACTTC
cdr3_aa: CASSTPGGTYEQYF

d_call: TRBD2
v_call: TRBV28
j_call: TRBJ2-7
clone_size: -
cdr3_nt: TGTGCCAGCAGAGTAGCGGGAGGGCCCTACGAGCAGTACTTC
cdr3_aa: CASRVAGGPYEQYF

d_call: -
v_call: TRBV15
j_call: TRBJ1-1
clone_size: -
cdr3_nt: TGTGCCACCAGCAGAGCGGGGATCACTGAAGCTTTCTTT
cdr3_aa: CATSRAGITEAFF

d_call: -
v_call: TRBV28
j_call: TRBJ1-5
clone_size: -
cdr3_nt: TGTGCCAGCAGATGGGGAGGGGGCAATCAGCCCCAGCATTTT
cdr3_aa: CASRWGGGNQPQHF

d_call: TRBD1
v_call: TRBV11-3
j_call: TRBJ1-1
clone_size: -
cdr3_nt: TGTGCCAGCAGTAGGACAGGGGGCCTTGAAGCTTTCTTT
cdr3_aa: CASSRTGGLEAFF

d_call: TRBD1
v_call: TRBV27
j_call: TRBJ1-2
clone_size: once
cdr3_nt: TGTGCCAGCAGCCCACTCCTTGGGGGCCGACCCGGGACAGGGAGAGGTGGCTACACCTTC
cdr3_aa: CASSPLLGGRPGTGRGGYTF

d_call: -
v_call: TRBV19
j_call: TRBJ1-4
clone_size: -
cdr3_nt: TGTGCCAGTAGTATAGATCCTGGGGCGGCTAATGAAAAACTGTTTTTT
cdr3_aa: CASSIDPGAANEKLFF

d_call: -
v_call: TRBV28
j_call: TRBJ1-4
clone_size: -
cdr3_nt: TGTGCCAGCAGTGCACTGACTCAACGTAATGAAAAACTGTTTTTT
cdr3_aa: CASSALTQRNEKLFF

d_call: TRBD2
v_call: TRBV10-3
j_call: TRBJ2-5
clone_size: -
cdr3_nt: TGTGCCATCAGTGCCCTAGCGGGGGGGCAGGAGACCCAGTACTTC
cdr3_aa: CAISALAGGQETQYF

d_call: TRBD2
v_call: TRBV14
j_call: TRBJ2-4
clone_size: -
cdr3_nt: TGTGCCAGCAGCCCGCGGGCGGGAGGGCCTGCCAAAAACATTCAGTACTTC
cdr3_aa: CASSPRAGGPAKNIQYF

d_call: TRBD2
v_call: TRBV7-9
j_call: TRBJ2-1
clone_size: -
cdr3_nt: TGTGCCAGCAGCTTAGGACTAGCGGGAAAGGGCGATGAGCAGTTCTTC
cdr3_aa: CASSLGLAGKGDEQFF

d_call: TRBD1
v_call: TRBV19
j_call: TRBJ2-2
clone_size: -
cdr3_nt: TGTGCCAGCAGCCGGGGGGACAGGGGGCTTACCGGGGAGCTGTTTTTT
cdr3_aa: CASSRGDRGLTGELFF

d_call: -
v_call: TRBV13
j_call: TRBJ2-1
clone_size: -
cdr3_nt: TGTGCCAGCAGCTCCCGGGGGGCGTTAAATGAGCAGTTCTTC
cdr3_aa: CASSSRGALNEQFF

d_call: -
v_call: TRBV27
j_call: TRBJ1-2
clone_size: -
cdr3_nt: TGTGCCAGCAGTGCCCACTCCTCGAGGGGACTTAACTATGGCTACACCTTC
cdr3_aa: CASSAHSSRGLNYGYTF

d_call: -
v_call: TRBV28
j_call: TRBJ1-6
clone_size: -
cdr3_nt: TGTGCCAGCAGTTACGCAACAGGGTTCGACCGTAATTCACCCCTCCACTTT
cdr3_aa: CASSYATGFDRNSPLHF

d_call: -
v_call: TRBV7-9
j_call: TRBJ2-1
clone_size: -
cdr3_nt: TGTGCCAGCAGCTTAGCCACCGTCGGCGGACCGGGGGTTTACAATGAGCAGTTCTTC
cdr3_aa: CASSLATVGGPGVYNEQFF

d_call: TRBD2
v_call: TRBV19
j_call: TRBJ2-2
clone_size: -
cdr3_nt: TGTGCCAGTAACCTTGATAGCGGGGGGTTCCTGGGTGCCGGGGAGCTGTTTTTT
cdr3_aa: CASNLDSGGFLGAGELFF

d_call: TRBD2
v_call: TRBV6-4
j_call: TRBJ2-1
clone_size: -
cdr3_nt: TGTGCCAGCAGTGACTCGAATGTAGCGGGAGGGCCGGAGTTCTTC
cdr3_aa: CASSDSNVAGGPEFF

d_call: TRBD2
v_call: TRBV2
j_call: TRBJ2-2
clone_size: -
cdr3_nt: TGTGCCAGCACCGGCGGGGGGCTCGGGGAGCTGTTTTTT
cdr3_aa: CASTGGGLGELFF

d_call: TRBD1
v_call: TRBV15
j_call: TRBJ2-4
clone_size: once
cdr3_nt: TGTGCCACCGGGGGGAACTCAAATTTGGGACAGGGTAAAAACATTCAGTACTTC
cdr3_aa: CATGGNSNLGQGKNIQYF

d_call: TRBD1
v_call: TRBV28
j_call: TRBJ1-1
clone_size: -
cdr3_nt: TGTGCCAGCAGCCCAACAGGGGGCACTGAAGCTTTCTTT
cdr3_aa: CASSPTGGTEAFF

d_call: -
v_call: TRBV5-6
j_call: TRBJ2-1
clone_size: -
cdr3_nt: TGTGCCAGCAGCTTGTGGGTAGGGAGCCATGAGCAGTTCTTC
cdr3_aa: CASSLWVGSHEQFF

d_call: TRBD1
v_call: TRBV15
j_call: TRBJ1-6
clone_size: -
cdr3_nt: TGTGCCACCAGCAGAGAACAGGGGTCAAATTCACCCCTCCACTTT
cdr3_aa: CATSREQGSNSPLHF

d_call: -
v_call: TRBV5-1
j_call: TRBJ2-3
clone_size: -
cdr3_nt: TGCGCCAGCGGAGCGCGGGGCCCCACAGATACGCAGTATTTT
cdr3_aa: CASGARGPTDTQYF